This T cell receptor (beta chain) is from a study of blood T cell repertoires in COVID-19. Study information: Sources were T cells, B-cell-depleted T cells, or PBMCs; the material itself was cDNA or gDNA.

Original processing notes: Amplifying reference gene primers gave estimates of nucleated cell counts. Some clones are missing from TCRdb's copy, which holds only in-frame ones; the method was immunoSEQ multiplex PCR. D and trimming come from the DNA, and the V and J calls and clone size come from that table. The sample shows about 130,000 clones, roughly 84% of them seen only once. In germline, CDR1 is SGHTA, CDR2 FQGTGA. The CDR3 runs 13 residues. V was shortened by 2 bases and J by 7 bases, with 9 bases between the two germline ends. Source material: peripheral blood. The chain uses TRBV7-3 and TRBJ2-1; no firm D call. The clonotype originates from a woman aged 30 to 39 who had recovered from COVID-19. CDR3 in amino acids: CASSLFLGNEQFF. DNA of the CDR3: TGTGCCAGCAGCTTATTTCTCGGGAATGAGCAGTTCTTC.